This TCR beta chain is from a study of response to subunit inactivated influenza vaccine. TCRdb re-called the RT-PCR reads through MiXCR, storing one row per CDR3 protein. The table has hundreds of thousands of distinct CDR3 sequences, roughly 13% seen once; the top ten hold roughly 13%. This receptor was taken from a man aged 45-60 years who received an inactivated influenza vaccine. The sample consisted of PBMCs from blood, taken 45 days after vaccination.

DNA of the CDR3: TGCAGCGCAATGCTCGGATTCTATGGCTACACCTTC. Protein sequence: CSAMLGFYGYTF. The chain uses TRBV29-1 and TRBJ1-2; D not resolved. Trimming took 7 bases from V and 4 from J, leaving 13 bases between them. The CDR3 length is 12 residues. CDR1 and CDR2 from the germline V gene are SQVTM and ANQGSEA.